This is a list of T cell receptor beta chains from one sample in a study of CD4 T cells in relation to SARS-CoV-2 and coronaviruses. TCRdb keeps only in-frame clones here, not all; method: immunoSEQ multiplex PCR. Among 35,000 to 40,000 clones listed, approximately 90% were seen once. Input material: memory CD4+ T cells from PBMCs. The origin of the receptors is an adult with COVID-19. The CDR3 runs from the conserved cysteine through the conserved F or W. A D gene is named only where the DNA matches it firmly. The size of a clone is reported for some rows only, either as once, few or many, or as a class for expanded clones.

clone size: -
V gene: TRBV30
J gene: TRBJ2-7
D gene: TRBD2
CDR3 protein: CAWSVRGLAGEQYF
CDR3 DNA: TGTGCCTGGAGTGTACGGGGACTAGCGGGGGAGCAGTACTTC

clone size: -
V gene: TRBV7-9
J gene: TRBJ2-3
D gene: TRBD1
CDR3 protein: CASSLEGARVAQYF
CDR3 DNA: TGTGCCAGCAGCTTAGAGGGGGCACGCGTTGCGCAGTATTTT

clone size: -
V gene: TRBV27
J gene: TRBJ2-5
D gene: TRBD1
CDR3 protein: CASKTGDEETQYF
CDR3 DNA: TGTGCCAGCAAGACAGGGGACGAAGAGACCCAGTACTTC

clone size: once
V gene: TRBV19
J gene: TRBJ1-6
D gene: -
CDR3 protein: CASSIPVGGNSPLHF
CDR3 DNA: TGTGCCAGTAGTATTCCCGTGGGGGGAAATTCACCCCTCCACTTT

clone size: -
V gene: TRBV3-1/TRBV3-2
J gene: TRBJ2-5
D gene: TRBD2
CDR3 protein: CASSRPSGGPQETQYF
CDR3 DNA: TGTGCCAGCAGCCGCCCTAGCGGGGGGCCTCAAGAGACCCAGTACTTC

clone size: -
V gene: TRBV19
J gene: TRBJ1-5
D gene: -
CDR3 protein: CASSVSRPSNQPQHF
CDR3 DNA: TGTGCCAGTAGTGTAAGTCGACCTAGCAATCAGCCCCAGCATTTT

clone size: -
V gene: TRBV6-5
J gene: TRBJ2-6
D gene: -
CDR3 protein: CASSYSGEGANVLTF
CDR3 DNA: TGTGCCAGCAGTTACTCAGGGGAGGGGGCCAACGTCCTGACTTTC

clone size: -
V gene: TRBV19
J gene: TRBJ1-6
D gene: TRBD1
CDR3 protein: CASRRDRVTSPLHF
CDR3 DNA: TGTGCCAGTAGAAGGGACAGGGTAACTTCACCCCTCCACTTT

clone size: -
V gene: TRBV28
J gene: TRBJ1-1
D gene: -
CDR3 protein: CASSPPGVLNTEAFF
CDR3 DNA: TGTGCCAGCAGCCCGCCGGGGGTATTGAACACTGAAGCTTTCTTT

clone size: -
V gene: TRBV10-1
J gene: TRBJ2-3
D gene: -
CDR3 protein: CASTRPLDSTSTDTQYF
CDR3 DNA: TGCGCCAGCACAAGGCCACTAGACTCCACTAGCACAGATACGCAGTATTTT

clone size: -
V gene: TRBV23-1
J gene: TRBJ2-3
D gene: -
CDR3 protein: CASSHLRRITDTQYF
CDR3 DNA: TGCGCCAGCAGTCACCTAAGGAGGATTACAGATACGCAGTATTTT

clone size: -
V gene: TRBV11-2
J gene: TRBJ2-1
D gene: -
CDR3 protein: CASSLEGASSYNEQFF
CDR3 DNA: TGTGCCAGCAGCTTAGAAGGCGCCAGCTCCTACAATGAGCAGTTCTTC

clone size: -
V gene: TRBV11-2
J gene: TRBJ2-2
D gene: -
CDR3 protein: CASSLVRRTANTGELFF
CDR3 DNA: TGTGCCAGCAGCTTAGTTCGCCGGACCGCGAACACCGGGGAGCTGTTTTTT

clone size: -
V gene: TRBV11-1
J gene: TRBJ1-1
D gene: -
CDR3 protein: CASSLGPGRLNTEAFF
CDR3 DNA: TGTGCCAGCAGCTTGGGACCAGGACGGTTGAACACTGAAGCTTTCTTT

clone size: once
V gene: TRBV14
J gene: TRBJ2-5
D gene: -
CDR3 protein: CASSQGLGETQYF
CDR3 DNA: TGTGCCAGCAGCCAAGGCCTGGGAGAGACCCAGTACTTC

clone size: -
V gene: TRBV19
J gene: TRBJ2-3
D gene: -
CDR3 protein: CASSINSAVDTQYF
CDR3 DNA: TGTGCCAGTAGTATTAATTCTGCCGTCGATACGCAGTATTTT

clone size: -
V gene: TRBV4-3
J gene: TRBJ1-1
D gene: -
CDR3 protein: CASSQDPGLVNTEAFF
CDR3 DNA: TGCGCCAGCAGCCAAGATCCGGGACTAGTGAACACTGAAGCTTTCTTT

clone size: -
V gene: TRBV24-1
J gene: TRBJ2-2
D gene: -
CDR3 protein: CATRSSIPGELFF
CDR3 DNA: TGTGCCACCAGGTCAAGTATCCCCGGGGAGCTGTTTTTT